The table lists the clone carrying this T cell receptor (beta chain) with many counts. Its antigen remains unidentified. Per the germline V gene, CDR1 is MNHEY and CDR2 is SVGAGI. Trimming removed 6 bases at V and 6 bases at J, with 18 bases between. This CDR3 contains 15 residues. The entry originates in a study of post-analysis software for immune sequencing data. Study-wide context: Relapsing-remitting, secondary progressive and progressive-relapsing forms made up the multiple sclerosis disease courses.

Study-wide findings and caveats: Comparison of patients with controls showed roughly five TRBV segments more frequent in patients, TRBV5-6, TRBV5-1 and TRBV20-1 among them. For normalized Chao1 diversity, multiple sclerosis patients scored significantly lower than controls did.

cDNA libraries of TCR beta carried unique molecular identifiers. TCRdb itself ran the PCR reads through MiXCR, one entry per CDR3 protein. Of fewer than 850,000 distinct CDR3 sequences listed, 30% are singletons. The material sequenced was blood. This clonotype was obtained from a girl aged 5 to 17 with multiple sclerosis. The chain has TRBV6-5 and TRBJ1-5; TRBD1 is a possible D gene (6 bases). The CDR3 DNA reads TGTGCCAGCAGGTCCTCCGGGGGGGCTGGTCAGCCCCAGCATTTT. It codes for CASRSSGGAGQPQHF.